This T cell receptor (beta chain) is from a study of OX40 agonist ivuxolimab in advanced cancers. Study in general: Each patient was given ivuxolimab into a vein every 2 weeks, at 0.01 to 10 mg/kg. Prior anti-PD-1, anti-PD-L1 or anti-CTLA-4 therapy did not bar entry, and less than 50% had some.

General study points: At 0.1 to 3.0 mg/kg and by week 6, CD4+ and CD8+ T cells in the blood had expanded clonally.

A note on this clone: Its antigen is unidentified.

Produced via immunoSEQ multiplex PCR; TCRdb's table is partial and in-frame only. The repertoire includes 40,000 to 60,000 clones, about 90% of them detected once, and 6.5% to 7.5% sits in the top ten. The V end lost 2 bases, the J end lost 3 bases, and 14 bases lay between the germline ends. The CDR3 extends over 15 amino acids. Germline values: CDR1 KGHSH, CDR2 LQKENI. If patients had autoimmune disease history or systemic immunosuppression, they were excluded. Sample: CD4+ or CD8+ T cells sorted from blood, taken in a trial of the OX40 agonist ivuxolimab. This sequence was found in an adult with an advanced solid tumor such as melanoma, head and neck, liver or kidney cancer. The chain recombines TRBV18 with TRBJ2-7; D is ambiguous. The CDR3 DNA sequence: TGTGCCAGCTCACCAGGTCCGAGGACCCTCTACGAGCAGTACTTC. This sequence encodes CASSPGPRTLYEQYF.